One sample yielded the 24 T cell receptor beta chains listed below, sequenced in a study of cytomegalovirus exposure and HLA in healthy donors. The PCR used 60 Vbeta and 13 Jbeta primers. Method: immunoSEQ multiplex PCR; TCRdb's copy keeps in-frame clones and lacks some. The repertoire holds about 100,000 clones, with about 80% as singletons. Sequences were obtained from PBMCs. These receptors all stem from a woman aged 60 to 75 in good health and CMV-seronegative.

The chain combines TRBV7-2 with TRBJ1-3; D is perhaps TRBD1 (5 bases). CDR3 length: 15 amino acids. V was shortened by 5 bases and J by 0 bases, with 11 bases between the two germline ends. Germline V lookup: CDR1 SGHTA, CDR2 FQGNSA. The CDR3 DNA reads as TGTGCCAGCAGCCGGACACAGCTCTCTGGAAACACCATATATTTT. It yields the protein CASSRTQLSGNTIYF.

The chain combines TRBV4-1 with TRBJ2-7, with TRBD2 identical over 14 bases. V lost 4 bases and J lost 6; bases outside the gene matches: 8. This CDR3 is 16 amino acids long. Germline V gives CDR1 MGHRA, CDR2 YSYEKL. CDR3 residues: CASSLSGLAGGSEQYF. The CDR3 DNA sequence: TGCGCCAGCAGCCTGTCTGGACTAGCGGGAGGCTCCGAGCAGTACTTC.

The chain carries TRBV29-1 and TRBJ1-1; no clear D gene. The CDR3 consists of 15 residues. The germline V and J ends were trimmed by 6 bases and 6 bases, with 23 bases remaining between them. Germline CDR1 is SQVTM and CDR2 is ANQGSEA. The CDR3 DNA reads as TGCAGCGTGGCTAAGGTCCGGGGAGCAGCGGCTGAAGCTTTCTTT. It yields the protein CSVAKVRGAAAEAFF. The whole variable domain, filled in from reference TRBV29-1 and TRBJ1-1, reads SAVISQKPSRDICQRGTSLTIQCQVDSQVTMMFWYRQQPGQSLTLIATANQGSEATYESGFVIDKFPISRPNLTFSTLTVSNMSPEDSSIYLCSVAKVRGAAAEAFFGQGTRLTVV.

V is TRBV15 and J is TRBJ2-7, with 8 bases that match TRBD1. Germline V gene data show CDR1 as LNHNV and CDR2 as YYDKDF (reference sequence). Trimming cost V 0 bases and J 4 bases; bases outside gene matches: 5. There are 15 residues in the CDR3. CDR3: CATSRDRGRGYEQYF. CDR3 coding DNA: TGTGCCACCAGCAGAGACAGGGGGCGCGGGTACGAGCAGTACTTC.

The chain employs TRBV7-9 and TRBJ2-1; D is possibly TRBD2 (5 bases). The CDR3 consists of 12 residues. Between the trimmed V and J ends, which lost 8 bases and 7 bases, there was a span of 12 bases. The V gene's germline CDR1 is SEHNR and CDR2 FQNEAQ (reference sequence). CDR3 amino acids: CASLVEANEQFF. The CDR3 nucleotides are TGTGCCAGCCTCGTGGAGGCGAATGAGCAGTTCTTC.

This chain links TRBV7-2 with TRBJ1-5; a weak D match, TRBD1 (5 bases). The V end was cut by 2 bases, the J end by 1 base, with 6 bases between. The CDR3 spans 14 residues. Germline loops: CDR1 SGHTA, CDR2 FQGNSA. The DNA for the CDR3 is TGTGCCAGCAGCTTAAGACAGAGCAATCAGCCCCAGCATTTT. Residues: CASSLRQSNQPQHF.

This clone has only a few counts. The chain couples TRBV5-1 to TRBJ1-2, with D maybe TRBD1 (6 bases). Germline V gives CDR1 SGHRS, CDR2 YFSETQ. This CDR3 is built from 15 residues. Trimming stripped 5 bases from V and 2 bases from J, with 16 bases between. In DNA, the CDR3 is TGCGCCAGCAGAGAACAGGGTTTTAGCAACTATGGCTACACCTTC. This encodes CASREQGFSNYGYTF.

The V and J genes are TRBV5-4 and TRBJ2-5; 8 bases map to TRBD1. Germline V gene data show CDR1 as SGHNT and CDR2 as YYREEE (reference sequence). The CDR3 has 17 residues. Trimming removed 0 bases from V and 4 bases from J; junction bases left unmatched: 11. The CDR3 DNA reads TGTGCCAGCAGCTTGGGTGGACAGGGCCGTGGGGGAGAGACCCAGTACTTC. Its translation is CASSLGGQGRGGETQYF.

J is TRBJ2-7 and V is TRBV4-3, with D possibly TRBD1 on 5 matching bases. The CDR3 consists of 14 residues. Germline V CDR1 and CDR2: LGHNA, YSLEER. V lost 4 bases and J lost 3, with 13 bases in between. The CDR3, as DNA: TGCGCCAGCAGCCGATACAACCAGGGCTACGAGCAGTACTTC. Its protein is CASSRYNQGYEQYF.

This chain joins TRBV2 and TRBJ1-2; TRBD1 might be the D (6 bases). Germline V CDR1 and CDR2: SNHLY, FYNNEI. The CDR3 is 16 amino acids. Trimming cost V 6 bases and J 5 bases, with 22 bases left between them. CDR3 amino acids: CASRGAGAVKRYGYTF. The CDR3 DNA reads TGTGCCAGCAGGGGGGCAGGGGCAGTCAAGAGGTATGGCTACACCTTC.

This CDR3 reads CASSIWGGLGTGELFF. The DNA for the CDR3 is TGTGCCAGTAGTATCTGGGGGGGCTTGGGCACCGGGGAGCTGTTTTTT. V usage is TRBV19 and J usage is TRBJ2-2; maybe TRBD2 (7 bases). The CDR3 is 16 residues long. V was pared by 3 bases and J by 4 bases, with 15 bases between. Looked up from germline, CDR1 is LNHDA and CDR2 is SQIVND (reference sequence).

There are a few counts of this clone. CDR3 amino acids: CASSPTANYGYTF. The CDR3 DNA follows: TGTGCCAGCAGCCCCACAGCCAACTATGGCTACACCTTC. The V and J genes are TRBV6-5 and TRBJ1-2; D unclear. CDR1 is MNHEY, CDR2 SVGAGI, per germline. The CDR3 is 13 residues long. Trimming removed 6 bases from V and 2 bases from J, with 10 bases in between.

This clone has just a few counts. The identical CDR3 is also encoded by other nucleotide sequences in the sample. V usage is TRBV30 and J usage is TRBJ1-4, with D unresolved. CDR1 and CDR2 (germline): GTSNPN, SVGIG (reference sequence). Trimming removed 0 bases from V and 8 bases from J, with 4 bases in between. There are 11 residues in the CDR3. CDR3 bases: TGTGCCTGGAGTGTACAGGAAAAACTGTTTTTT. The encoded protein is CAWSVQEKLFF.

The chain is built from TRBV27 and TRBJ1-2, with D unclear. CDR1 and CDR2 (germline): MNHEY, SMNVEV (reference sequence). The ends were cut back, 6 bases at V and 5 bases at J, with 7 bases in the middle. This CDR3 is 11 amino acids long. The CDR3 is CASRSTYGYTF. DNA of the CDR3: TGTGCCAGCAGGTCTACGTATGGCTACACCTTC.

The chain uses TRBV11-2 and TRBJ1-1, with 7 nucleotides matching TRBD1. J gave up 2 bases and V 4 bases, and 4 bases lay outside the gene matches. From germline, CDR1 is SGHAT and CDR2 FQNNGV. The CDR3 contains 14 residues. Written as DNA, the CDR3 is TGTGCCAGCAGCTGGGGGACAGCCAACACTGAAGCTTTCTTT. This encodes CASSWGTANTEAFF.

The chain couples TRBV4-3 to TRBJ2-4; 9 nucleotides line up with TRBD1. V gave up 3 bases and J gave up 8 bases; unmatched junction bases: 8. The CDR3 spans 15 residues. Germline-derived CDR1 and CDR2 are LGHNA and YSLEER. Here the CDR3 reads CASSHLTGGLYIQYF. The CDR3 DNA reads TGCGCCAGCAGCCACCTGACAGGGGGATTGTACATTCAGTACTTC.

The rearrangement uses TRBV5-6 and TRBJ2-1, with 10 bases that match TRBD2. CDR3 size: 16 residues. Trimming cost V 4 bases and J 9 bases; bases outside gene matches: 13. Germline loops: CDR1 SGHDT, CDR2 YYEEEE. CDR3 bases: TGTGCCAGCAGCCTACGCCTAGCGGGGGTCGCGGGTGAGCAGTTCTTC. This sequence encodes CASSLRLAGVAGEQFF.

The chain is built from TRBV6-6 and TRBJ1-5, with 8 bases identical to TRBD1. Looked up from germline, CDR1 is MNHNY and CDR2 is SVGAGI (reference sequence). CDR3 length equals 16 residues. Trimming took 6 bases from V and 5 from J; bases not matched to a gene: 12. The CDR3 DNA sequence: TGTGCCAGCAGCCTTGCGGACAGGGAGTTGGATCAGCCCCAGCATTTT. This sequence encodes CASSLADRELDQPQHF.

The rearrangement joins TRBV27 to TRBJ2-7, with TRBD1 matching 7 bases. Germline V lookup: CDR1 MNHEY, CDR2 SMNVEV (reference sequence). The ends lost 5 bases at V and 2 bases at J; junction bases unmatched: 9. The CDR3 covers 15 residues. The DNA for the CDR3 is TGTGCCAGCAGTCGCGACGGGACAGCTCCCTACGAGCAGTACTTC. This gives the protein CASSRDGTAPYEQYF.

J is TRBJ2-7 and V is TRBV6-5; 11 bases are shared with TRBD1. Germline V gene sequence: CDR1 MNHEY, CDR2 SVGAGI. This CDR3 region has 15 residues. With 7 bases clipped from V and 6 bases from J, the junction kept 11 bases outside the gene matches. CDR3 DNA sequence: TGTGCCAGCAAGAGTTGGAGGGGACAGGGGGGCGAGCAGTACTTC. Its translation is CASKSWRGQGGEQYF.

This chain uses TRBV28 with TRBJ2-6, with 11 bases matching TRBD2. The J segment lost 0 bases and the V segment lost 5 bases, leaving 6 bases of the junction unmatched. CDR3 length: 18 amino acids. Germline CDR1 MDHEN, CDR2 SYDVKM. Here the CDR3 reads CASSALSGGASGANVLTF. The CDR3 DNA reads TGTGCCAGCAGTGCCCTTAGCGGGGGGGCCTCTGGGGCCAACGTCCTGACTTTC.

CDR3 sequence reads: CASSWASGVYEQYF. The CDR3 nucleotides read TGTGCCAGCAGTTGGGCTAGCGGGGTCTACGAGCAGTACTTC. V is TRBV27 and J is TRBJ2-7; the match to TRBD2 covers 9 bases. With V trimmed by 4 bases and J by 3 bases, 4 bases remained unmatched. Looked up from germline, CDR1 is MNHEY and CDR2 is SMNVEV (reference sequence). The CDR3 is 14 amino acids.

This clone occurred a few times. The CDR3 spells CASSPYHQGGEKLFF. The CDR3 nucleotides are TGTGCCAGCAGCCCCTATCATCAGGGCGGTGAAAAACTGTTTTTT. This chain joins TRBV7-6 and TRBJ1-4; possible D gene TRBD1, 5 bases. The CDR3 loop spans 15 amino acids. V was cut by 5 bases and J by 7 bases, with 17 bases left in between. Germline CDR1 is SGHVS and CDR2 is FNYEAQ.

This clone was counted a single time. The chain has TRBV28 and TRBJ2-1; D may be TRBD1 (6 bases). The CDR3 length is 16 residues. V lost 5 bases to trimming and J lost 2 bases, with 16 bases between them. The germline V gene encodes CDR1 MDHEN and CDR2 SYDVKM. In DNA form, the CDR3 reads TGTGCCAGCAGTACAGGGATTGAATCCCCCTACAATGAGCAGTTCTTC. The encoded protein is CASSTGIESPYNEQFF.